A single sample gave rise to the 23 T cell receptor beta chains below, sequenced in a study of shared clonotypes between healthy human individuals. Terminally differentiated effector memory CD45RA+ cells were excluded by CCR7 positive selection of CD45RO-negative cells. The protocol was immunoSEQ multiplex PCR, while the TCRdb copy is restricted to in-frame clones and leaves out a portion. The repertoire holds 660,000 or so clones, with around 96% as singletons. The sample taken for sequencing was naive CD8+ T cells sorted from blood. The receptors stem from a woman aged 30 to 39 in good health.

The CDR3 sequence: CASRPGTGQGLYEQYF. CDR3 nucleotide sequence: TGTGCCAGCAGGCCCGGGACGGGACAGGGGCTCTACGAGCAGTACTTC. V usage is TRBV28 and J usage is TRBJ2-7; 10 nucleotides align to TRBD1. There are 16 residues in the CDR3. Trimming cost V 6 bases and J 3 bases; bases outside gene matches: 11. CDR1 and CDR2 (germline): MDHEN, SYDVKM.

The chain employs TRBV28 and TRBJ2-2; a weak D match, TRBD2 (6 bases). V was trimmed by 9 bases and J by 0 bases, leaving 11 bases between them. Germline CDR1 reads MDHEN; CDR2 reads SYDVKM. CDR3 size: 14 residues. The CDR3 spells CASGGMANTGELFF. The CDR3 coding sequence is TGTGCCAGTGGCGGGATGGCGAACACCGGGGAGCTGTTTTTT.

A single count supports this clone. The chain is built from TRBV2 and TRBJ1-5; D is uncertain. Per germline, CDR1 SNHLY and CDR2 FYNNEI. V was pared by 3 bases and J by 2 bases, with 8 bases between. The CDR3 runs to 14 residues. The CDR3: CASSDGDGNQPQHF. In DNA form, the CDR3 reads TGTGCCAGCAGTGATGGTGACGGCAATCAGCCCCAGCATTTT.

This sequence joins TRBV15 and TRBJ1-4, with D perhaps TRBD1 (5 bases). Germline assignment: CDR1 LNHNV and CDR2 YYDKDF (reference sequence). V lost 3 bases and J lost 1, with 6 bases in between. The length of the CDR3 is 14 residues. DNA of the CDR3: TGTGCCACCAGCAGGGACATAACTAATGAAAAACTGTTTTTT. It translates to CATSRDITNEKLFF.

The rearrangement joins TRBV13 to TRBJ2-2, with D hard to call. The CDR3 length is 14 residues. V lost 5 bases and J lost 3, with 10 bases in between. The germline V gene encodes CDR1 PRHDT and CDR2 FYEKMQ (reference sequence). CDR3 in DNA: TGTGCCAGCAGCGGTAACCCGGACACCGGGGAGCTGTTTTTT. Amino acids: CASSGNPDTGELFF.

V gene TRBV10-2 combines with J gene TRBJ2-7, with D unresolved. This CDR3 spans 14 amino acids. V was shortened by 1 base and J by 2 bases, with 9 bases between the two germline ends. Germline loops: CDR1 WSHSY, CDR2 SAAADI. The CDR3 loop is CASSEFGPTYEQYF. The CDR3 DNA is TGCGCCAGCAGTGAGTTTGGGCCTACCTACGAGCAGTACTTC.

The count of this clone is one. V is TRBV4-1 and J is TRBJ2-3; D is unclear. The CDR3 is 11 residues long. Germline CDR1 and CDR2: MGHRA and YSYEKL. Trimming left V 6 bases short and J 5 bases short, with 6 bases between. CDR3 nucleotide sequence: TGCGCCAGCAGAGGGCTAGATACGCAGTATTTT. This gives the protein CASRGLDTQYF.

This chain connects TRBV5-8 to TRBJ2-1; TRBD2 might be the D (5 bases). CDR3 length equals 13 residues. Germline CDR1 reads SGHTS; CDR2 reads YDEGEE. The V end lost 0 bases, the J end lost 7 bases, and 8 bases lay between the germline ends. The DNA for the CDR3 is TGTGCCAGCAGCTTGGGGCCGGGGAATGAGCAGTTCTTC. Its protein product is CASSLGPGNEQFF.

J is TRBJ2-2 and V is TRBV29-1; 7 bases are a match to TRBD2. CDR3 size: 13 residues. In germline, CDR1 is SQVTM, CDR2 ANQGSEA. V shed 7 bases, J shed 5 bases, and the junction held 7 bases outside the gene matches. The CDR3 reads CSAGLERTGELFF. CDR3 coding DNA: TGCAGCGCCGGACTAGAGCGGACCGGGGAGCTGTTTTTT.

The rearrangement links TRBV28 to TRBJ1-2; D may be TRBD1 (5 bases). Trimming left V 3 bases short and J 1 base short, with 9 bases between. CDR3 size: 14 residues. Germline V gene data show CDR1 as MDHEN and CDR2 as SYDVKM. CDR3 protein: CASSFPQGNYGYTF. For the CDR3, the DNA is TGTGCCAGCAGTTTCCCCCAGGGTAACTATGGCTACACCTTC.

This clone appeared once. V is TRBV6-4 and J is TRBJ2-1; D is perhaps TRBD2 (5 bases). The ends were cut back, 10 bases at V and 7 bases at J, with 17 bases in the middle. Looked up from germline, CDR1 is MRHNA and CDR2 is SNTAGT. The CDR3 loop spans 13 amino acids. CDR3 amino acids: CATSDIRGNEQFF. The CDR3 DNA follows: TGTGCCACCTCTGATATTCGGGGAAATGAGCAGTTCTTC.

Of note for this clone: Other DNA sequences in the sample encode the same CDR3. This chain joins TRBV7-9 and TRBJ2-7; 11 nucleotides agree with TRBD2. Germline CDR1 reads SEHNR; CDR2 reads FQNEAQ (reference sequence). There are 14 residues in the CDR3. V lost 5 bases and J lost 1; bases outside the gene matches: 1. The CDR3 reads CASSGTSGSYEQYF. The CDR3 DNA follows: TGTGCCAGCAGCGGGACTAGCGGATCCTACGAGCAGTACTTC.

The V call is TRBV7-7, the J call TRBJ2-1, with 10 bases aligning to TRBD2. Germline V lookup: CDR1 SSHAT, CDR2 FNYEAQ (reference sequence). This CDR3 comprises 14 residues. Unmatched junction bases numbered 6, after V lost 7 bases and J lost 6 bases. The CDR3 nucleotides are TGTGCCAGCATCGGACTAGCGGAGACCAATGAGCAGTTCTTC. Its protein product is CASIGLAETNEQFF.

This chain links TRBV5-5 with TRBJ2-1; the match to TRBD2 covers 12 bases. CDR1 SGHKS and CDR2 YYEKEE come from the germline V gene (reference sequence). The CDR3 is made up of 15 amino acids. Trimming at V came to 4 bases and at J to 9 bases, leaving 8 bases not matched to a gene. In DNA form, the CDR3 reads TGTGCCAGCAGCCCCTCTAGCGGGAGGGCCACTGAGCAGTTCTTC. Its translation: CASSPSSGRATEQFF.

V gene TRBV7-8 combines with J gene TRBJ2-7; D possibly corresponds to TRBD2 (6 bases). Looked up from germline, CDR1 is SGHVS and CDR2 is FQNEAQ. The CDR3 runs to 14 residues. Trimming shortened V by 2 bases and J by 3 bases, and 11 bases separated the two germline ends. The DNA for the CDR3 is TGTGCCAGCAGCTTAAGTCCGCGGGACTACGAGCAGTACTTC. It specifies CASSLSPRDYEQYF.

The J gene is TRBJ2-3, the V gene TRBV6-4; 10 bases agree with TRBD1. The J segment lost 4 bases and the V segment lost 8 bases, leaving 6 bases of the junction unmatched. CDR1 and CDR2 from the germline V gene are MRHNA and SNTAGT. The CDR3 consists of 14 residues. The CDR3 DNA sequence: TGTGCCAGCTCGACAGGGGGCTCCTCAGATACGCAGTATTTT. It is translated as CASSTGGSSDTQYF.

The chain is built from TRBV6-5 and TRBJ2-5, with D unclear. The CDR3 length is 14 residues. Per germline, CDR1 MNHEY and CDR2 SVGAGI. Trimming left V 5 bases short and J 2 bases short, with 12 bases between. This CDR3 reads CASSNVALQETQYF. The CDR3, as DNA: TGTGCCAGCAGTAATGTGGCTTTGCAAGAGACCCAGTACTTC.

V usage is TRBV2 and J usage is TRBJ2-7; 11 nucleotides agree with TRBD2. This CDR3 is 15 amino acids long. J gave up 3 bases and V 6 bases, and 7 bases lay outside the gene matches. Germline CDR1 reads SNHLY; CDR2 reads FYNNEI. This chain's CDR3 is CASRWPLAGDYEQYF. The CDR3 nucleotides read TGTGCCAGCAGATGGCCACTAGCGGGGGACTACGAGCAGTACTTC.

Points on this clone: Other nucleotide sequences from this sample produce the same CDR3. The chain combines TRBV7-9 with TRBJ2-7; D remains unclear. Germline values: CDR1 SEHNR, CDR2 FQNEAQ (reference sequence). This CDR3 spans 11 amino acids. Trimming took off 5 bases at V and 0 bases at J, with 2 bases between the two ends. CDR3 sequence reads: CASSRSYEQYF. The CDR3 region has the DNA TGTGCCAGCAGCCGCTCCTACGAGCAGTACTTC.

This clone was observed once. The gene calls are TRBV2 and TRBJ2-1, with D perhaps matching TRBD2 (5 bases). Germline V gene lookup returns CDR1 SNHLY and CDR2 FYNNEI. The CDR3 is 12 residues long. Deletions cut 10 bases from V and 9 bases from J, with 16 bases between. CDR3 residues: CAILTGRSEQFF. CDR3 nucleotides: TGTGCCATCTTGACGGGGAGAAGTGAGCAGTTCTTC.

This sequence joins TRBV19 and TRBJ1-1; D unresolved. Germline V gives CDR1 LNHDA, CDR2 SQIVND (reference sequence). Trimming removed 6 bases from V and 0 bases from J, with 8 bases in between. This CDR3 region has 13 residues. This CDR3 is CASSSGVNTEAFF. The CDR3, as DNA: TGTGCCAGTAGCTCAGGAGTGAACACTGAAGCTTTCTTT.

V is TRBV10-1 and J is TRBJ2-7; TRBD2 matches at 9 bases. This CDR3 is 17 amino acids long. Germline CDR1 WNHNN, CDR2 SYGVQD (reference sequence). Trimming cost V 1 base and J 5 bases; bases outside gene matches: 12. The CDR3 here is CASSEFLAGSPGDEQYF. CDR3 bases: TGCGCCAGCAGTGAGTTTCTAGCGGGATCCCCGGGGGACGAGCAGTACTTC.

The gene calls are TRBV28 and TRBJ1-1; 8 bases align to TRBD1. CDR1 is MDHEN and CDR2 is SYDVKM in the germline V gene. The CDR3 spans 14 residues. Trimming took 1 base from V and 5 from J; bases not matched to a gene: 3. The CDR3 here is CASSLLDRATEAFF. The CDR3 nucleotides read TGTGCCAGCAGTTTATTGGACAGGGCAACTGAAGCTTTCTTT.